This TCR beta chain was profiled in a study of T cells expressing NK-cell markers. Reprocessing the 5' RACE reads, TCRdb reports a single entry for every CDR3 protein and omits DNA. In total, the table holds fewer than 400,000 distinct CDR3 sequences. The length of the CDR3 is 16 residues. From germline, CDR1 is DFQATT and CDR2 SNEGSKA (reference sequence). J is TRBJ1-3 and V is TRBV20-1; TCRdb gives TRBD1 as the D gene, but with no DNA this cannot be confirmed. This receptor was taken from a man aged 18-70 years in good health. The sample consisted of blood T cells: a sorted CD56 or NKG2C T cell subset, CD4+ or CD8+ T cells, or bulk PBMC T cells (not recorded which). The CDR3 spells CSAGWRGTGAGNTIYF.